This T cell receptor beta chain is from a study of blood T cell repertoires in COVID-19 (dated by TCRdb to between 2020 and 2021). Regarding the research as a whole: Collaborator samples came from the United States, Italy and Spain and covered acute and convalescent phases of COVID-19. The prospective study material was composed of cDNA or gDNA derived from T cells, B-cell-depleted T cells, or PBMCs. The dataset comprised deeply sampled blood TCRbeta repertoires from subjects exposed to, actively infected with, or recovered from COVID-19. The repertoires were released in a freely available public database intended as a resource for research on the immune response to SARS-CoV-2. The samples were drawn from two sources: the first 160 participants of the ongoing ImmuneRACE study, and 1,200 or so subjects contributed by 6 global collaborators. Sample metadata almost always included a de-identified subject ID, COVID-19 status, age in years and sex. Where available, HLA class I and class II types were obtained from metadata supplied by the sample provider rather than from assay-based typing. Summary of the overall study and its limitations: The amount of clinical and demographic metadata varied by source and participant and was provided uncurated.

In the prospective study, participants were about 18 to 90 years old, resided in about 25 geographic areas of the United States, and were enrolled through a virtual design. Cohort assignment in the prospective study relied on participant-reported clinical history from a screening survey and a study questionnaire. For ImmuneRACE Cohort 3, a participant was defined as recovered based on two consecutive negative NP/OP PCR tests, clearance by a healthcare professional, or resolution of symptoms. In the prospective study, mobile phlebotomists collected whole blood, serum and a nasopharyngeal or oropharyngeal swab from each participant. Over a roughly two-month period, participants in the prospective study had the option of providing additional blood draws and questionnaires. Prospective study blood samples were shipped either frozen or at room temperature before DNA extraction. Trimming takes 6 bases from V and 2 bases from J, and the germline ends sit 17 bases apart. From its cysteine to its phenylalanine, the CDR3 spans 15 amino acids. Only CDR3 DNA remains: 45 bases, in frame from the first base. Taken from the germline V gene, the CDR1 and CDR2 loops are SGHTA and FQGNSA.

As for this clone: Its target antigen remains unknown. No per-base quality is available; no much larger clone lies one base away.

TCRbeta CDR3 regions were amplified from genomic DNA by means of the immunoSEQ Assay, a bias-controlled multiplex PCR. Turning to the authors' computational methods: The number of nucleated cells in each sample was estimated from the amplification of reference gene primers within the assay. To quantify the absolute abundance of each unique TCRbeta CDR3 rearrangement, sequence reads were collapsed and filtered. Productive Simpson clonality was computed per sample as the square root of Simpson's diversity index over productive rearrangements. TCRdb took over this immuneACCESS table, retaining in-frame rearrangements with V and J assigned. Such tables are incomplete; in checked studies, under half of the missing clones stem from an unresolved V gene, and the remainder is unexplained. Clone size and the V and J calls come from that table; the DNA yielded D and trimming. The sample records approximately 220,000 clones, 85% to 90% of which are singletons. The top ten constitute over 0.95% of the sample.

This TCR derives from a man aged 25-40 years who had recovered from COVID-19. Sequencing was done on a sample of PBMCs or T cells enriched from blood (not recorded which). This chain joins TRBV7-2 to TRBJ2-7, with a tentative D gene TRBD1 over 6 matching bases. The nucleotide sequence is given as TGTGCCAGCAGACCCAGGACAGTCGGCGCCTACGAGCAGTACTTC. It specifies CASRPRTVGAYEQYF.